The source of this T cell receptor beta chain is a study of blood T cell repertoires in COVID-19. Study background: The origin of the acute and convalescent COVID-19 samples was the United States, Italy and Spain.

Germline values: CDR1 ENHRY, CDR2 SYGVKD. This CDR3 comprises 12 residues. Trimming removed 5 bases at V and 11 bases at J, with 13 bases between. Everyone who took part was 18 to 89 years old, and they came from 24 US areas. Membership in each cohort depended on participant-reported clinical history. Authors' processing steps: Reference gene primer amplification in the assay estimated nucleated cell counts. Generated by immunoSEQ multiplex PCR, the TCRdb table keeps only in-frame clones and is missing some. That table gives V, J and clone size, and the DNA gave D and trimming. This sample yields 310,000 or so clones, of which approximately 90% are seen a single time; around 5.9% belongs to the top ten.

The clonotype originates from a woman aged 25 to 39 who had recovered from COVID-19. V and J are TRBV10-3 and TRBJ2-1; D possibly corresponds to TRBD2 (5 bases). Sequenced: PBMCs or T cells enriched from blood (not recorded which). The CDR3 reads CAISSPRGQQFF. CDR3 sequence (DNA): TGTGCCATCAGTTCCCCACGAGGGCAGCAGTTCTTC.